These T cell receptor beta chains were read from a single sample in a study of shared clonotypes between healthy human individuals. Using immunoSEQ multiplex PCR, the repertoire was profiled, and TCRdb retains in-frame clones only, with some absent. The repertoire holds under 1,100,000 clones, with more than 65% as singletons. The sample taken for sequencing was memory CD4+ T cells sorted from blood. The receptors come from a man between 18 and 29 years old in good health. The CDR3 runs from the conserved cysteine through the conserved F or W. D genes are given only for firm matches. The listing skips clone size in some rows; elsewhere it reads once, few, many or a size class.

d_call	cdr3_length	j_call	clone_size	v_call	cdr3_aa	cdr3_nt
-	14	TRBJ2-3	-	TRBV5-1	CASSLARDTDTQYF	TGCGCCAGCAGCTTGGCCCGGGACACAGATACGCAGTATTTT
-	15	TRBJ2-7	-	TRBV27	CASSLQGSPTYEQYF	TGTGCCAGCAGCCTCCAGGGGTCCCCAACCTACGAGCAGTACTTC
-	14	TRBJ1-1	-	TRBV10-3	CAISWSGLNTEAFF	TGTGCCATCAGTTGGTCAGGCCTGAACACTGAAGCTTTCTTT
-	13	TRBJ1-1	-	TRBV11-2	CASSLDYPNPAFF	TGTGCCAGCAGCTTAGATTATCCCAATCCAGCTTTCTTT
TRBD1	19	TRBJ2-7	-	TRBV5-1	CASSLGDRDRWAPMVRKYF	TGCGCCAGCAGCTTAGGGGACAGGGATCGATGGGCCCCGATGGTCCGGAAGTACTTC
-	15	TRBJ2-7	-	TRBV5-1	CASSFDSTNTYEQYF	TGCGCCAGCAGCTTCGACAGTACCAATACCTACGAGCAGTACTTC
-	16	TRBJ2-5	-	TRBV4-3	CASSSGTGSSQETQYF	TGCGCCAGCAGCAGCGGCACAGGGAGTAGCCAAGAGACCCAGTACTTC
-	14	TRBJ1-5	-	TRBV28	CASSLGGDNQPQHF	TGTGCCAGCAGTTTAGGGGGGGACAATCAGCCCCAGCATTTT
-	18	TRBJ2-5	once	TRBV5-1	CASSLAAFGALGQETQYF	TGCGCCAGCAGCTTGGCCGCTTTTGGGGCGCTAGGCCAAGAGACCCAGTACTTC
TRBD2	16	TRBJ2-3	-	TRBV9	CASSVVLAGTTDTQYF	TGTGCCAGCAGCGTAGTACTAGCGGGAACCACAGATACGCAGTATTTT
-	15	TRBJ1-1	once	TRBV15	CATSSKRGLNTEAFF	TGTGCCACCAGCAGTAAGAGGGGTTTGAACACTGAAGCTTTCTTT
-	17	TRBJ1-1	few	TRBV7-3	CASSLTWAGVMNTEAFF	TGTGCCAGCAGCTTAACGTGGGCCGGGGTCATGAACACTGAAGCTTTCTTT
TRBD1	14	TRBJ1-2	few	TRBV6-5	CASSTQGGGYGYTF	TGTGCCAGCAGTACCCAGGGGGGGGGCTATGGCTACACCTTC
-	16	TRBJ2-2	-	TRBV13	CASSRTGWEGSGELFF	TGTGCCAGCAGCCGGACAGGGTGGGAGGGGTCCGGGGAGCTGTTTTTT
-	15	TRBJ2-3	few	TRBV12-2	CASRLGVDLTDTQYF	TGTGCAAGTCGCCTCGGGGTGGACCTCACAGATACGCAGTATTTT
-	13	TRBJ1-2	-	TRBV30	CAWEADSHYGYTF	TGTGCCTGGGAAGCAGACAGCCACTATGGCTACACCTTC
TRBD1	14	TRBJ1-5	-	TRBV19	CASSGQGGNQPQHF	TGTGCCAGTAGTGGGCAGGGGGGCAATCAGCCCCAGCATTTT
TRBD2	15	TRBJ2-7	-	TRBV5-4	CASSFDSGGAYEQYF	TGTGCCAGCAGCTTCGACAGCGGGGGGGCTTACGAGCAGTACTTC
TRBD1	14	TRBJ2-5	-	TRBV28	CASSSRQGSETQYF	TGTGCCAGCAGTTCTCGACAGGGCTCGGAGACCCAGTACTTC
TRBD1	14	TRBJ2-7	-	TRBV6-6	CASRGTGSSYEQYF	TGTGCCAGCAGAGGGACAGGGAGCTCCTACGAGCAGTACTTC
-	14	TRBJ2-3	-	TRBV5-5	CASSLGGFKDTQYF	TGTGCCAGCAGCTTGGGAGGGTTCAAAGATACGCAGTATTTT
-	12	TRBJ2-7	few	TRBV30	CAWSPQDWKQYF	TGTGCCTGGAGTCCACAGGACTGGAAGCAGTACTTC
TRBD2	19	TRBJ2-4	-	TRBV19	CASSIRRVGTSGSVNIQYF	TGTGCCAGTAGTATTCGTCGAGTGGGGACTAGCGGGAGTGTCAACATTCAGTACTTC
-	15	TRBJ2-6	-	TRBV28	CASSSPGSGANVLTF	TGTGCCAGCAGTTCGCCAGGATCTGGGGCCAACGTCCTGACTTTC
TRBD2	14	TRBJ2-2	few	TRBV25-1	CASSESGGVGELFF	TGTGCCAGCAGTGAATCGGGAGGAGTCGGGGAGCTGTTTTTT
TRBD1	15	TRBJ2-3	-	TRBV7-2	CASSFRTGGTDTQYF	TGTGCCAGCAGCTTCAGGACAGGGGGCACAGATACGCAGTATTTT
-	17	TRBJ1-5	-	TRBV4-1	CASSQDRKGSRNQPQHF	TGCGCCAGCAGCCAAGATCGAAAGGGGTCGCGCAATCAGCCCCAGCATTTT
TRBD1	14	TRBJ2-7	-	TRBV30	CAWSVGAGGYEQYF	TGTGCCTGGAGTGTGGGGGCAGGGGGCTACGAGCAGTACTTC
-	15	TRBJ2-1	few	TRBV5-8	CASSLGRRMGNEQFF	TGTGCCAGCAGCTTGGGACGGAGGATGGGAAATGAGCAGTTCTTC
TRBD2	14	TRBJ2-5	-	TRBV10-3	CAIAAGAGQETQYF	TGTGCCATCGCAGCGGGAGCGGGCCAAGAGACCCAGTACTTC
-	15	TRBJ2-3	-	TRBV11-2	CASSGTGRGTDTQYF	TGTGCCAGCAGTGGAACCGGCAGGGGAACAGATACGCAGTATTTT
TRBD2	16	TRBJ2-5	once	TRBV25-1	CASSDFASGSRETQYF	TGTGCCAGCAGTGATTTCGCTAGCGGGAGTAGGGAGACCCAGTACTTC
-	14	TRBJ2-3	-	TRBV5-4	CASSPLERTDTQYF	TGTGCCAGCAGCCCCCTAGAGCGGACAGATACGCAGTATTTT
TRBD1	15	TRBJ1-4	-	TRBV7-2	CASSLQGGTNEKLFF	TGTGCCAGCAGCTTACAGGGGGGCACTAATGAAAAACTGTTTTTT
TRBD2	15	TRBJ2-3	-	TRBV2	CASRLGGDPTDTQYF	TGTGCCAGCAGACTCGGGGGGGATCCTACAGATACGCAGTATTTT
TRBD1	14	TRBJ1-4	few	TRBV19	CASRSTGIFEKLFF	TGTGCCAGTAGGTCGACAGGGATCTTTGAAAAACTGTTTTTT
TRBD2	15	TRBJ2-7	once	TRBV28	CASSNPRGGRYEQYF	TGTGCCAGCAGTAACCCTCGGGGGGGGCGGTACGAGCAGTACTTC
-	16	TRBJ2-6	-	TRBV5-4	CASSFGGGPGANVLTF	TGTGCCAGCAGCTTCGGGGGCGGACCTGGGGCCAACGTCCTGACTTTC
TRBD1	17	TRBJ2-3	-	TRBV4-3	CASSLNLARGQADTQYF	TGCGCCAGCAGCCTTAATTTGGCCAGGGGGCAGGCAGATACGCAGTATTTT
-	13	TRBJ2-7	-	TRBV6-1	CASSEYGTNEQYF	TGTGCCAGCAGTGAATACGGAACGAATGAGCAGTACTTC
TRBD2	17	TRBJ2-5	-	TRBV5-1	CASTRVLSGGAPETQYF	TGCGCCAGCACCCGAGTGTTAAGCGGGGGGGCACCAGAGACCCAGTACTTC
-	14	TRBJ1-2	-	TRBV27	CASSLDGRDRGYTF	TGTGCCAGCAGTTTAGATGGCAGGGACCGGGGCTACACCTTC
-	16	TRBJ1-5	few	TRBV28	CASSLREVYSNQPQHF	TGTGCCAGCAGCCTCCGGGAAGTTTATAGCAATCAGCCCCAGCATTTT
TRBD1	13	TRBJ1-5	once	TRBV6-5	CASSYDRDQPQHF	TGTGCCAGCAGTTATGACAGGGATCAGCCCCAGCATTTT
TRBD2	15	TRBJ2-3	-	TRBV30	CAWSVGGRRADTQYF	TGTGCCTGGAGTGTGGGAGGGAGACGGGCAGATACGCAGTATTTT
-	15	TRBJ2-7	-	TRBV6-6	CASQAWGNSSYGQYF	TGTGCCAGTCAAGCGTGGGGAAATTCCTCCTACGGGCAGTACTTC
-	14	TRBJ1-2	once	TRBV10-3	CAISPEQATWGYTF	TGTGCCATCAGCCCAGAACAGGCAACGTGGGGCTACACCTTC
TRBD2	17	TRBJ2-2	-	TRBV19	CASSMGGLAGNTGELFF	TGTGCCAGTAGTATGGGGGGACTAGCGGGAAACACCGGGGAGCTGTTTTTT
TRBD2	14	TRBJ2-5	-	TRBV6-6	CASTSGTSGETQYF	TGTGCCAGCACTTCCGGGACTAGCGGAGAGACCCAGTACTTC
-	13	TRBJ1-3	-	TRBV6-4	CASTGSSGNTIYF	TGTGCCAGCACCGGGAGTTCTGGAAACACCATATATTTT
-	14	TRBJ2-1	once	TRBV28	CASSSPALGNEQFF	TGTGCCAGCAGTTCCCCAGCGCTGGGGAATGAGCAGTTCTTC
TRBD1	16	TRBJ2-3	-	TRBV6-5	CASSYISTGGTDTQYF	TGTGCCAGCAGTTACATCTCCACAGGGGGCACAGATACGCAGTATTTT
-	12	TRBJ2-5	-	TRBV30	CAGGRDVVAQYF	TGTGCCGGGGGGCGGGACGTCGTGGCCCAGTACTTC
-	13	TRBJ1-3	-	TRBV5-6	CASSTPLVNTIYF	TGTGCCAGCAGCACACCCTTGGTAAACACCATATATTTT
TRBD1	15	TRBJ1-4	few	TRBV15	CATSARQGTNEKLFF	TGTGCCACCAGCGCGAGACAGGGGACTAATGAAAAACTGTTTTTT
-	12	TRBJ1-1	few	TRBV7-9	CASNWMNTEAFF	TGTGCCAGCAATTGGATGAACACTGAAGCTTTCTTT
TRBD1	16	TRBJ2-7	-	TRBV7-2	CASSLDTGGGSYEQYF	TGTGCCAGCAGCTTAGATACAGGGGGCGGATCTTACGAGCAGTACTTC